Listed below are T cell receptor beta chains from one sample, sequenced in a study of shared clonotypes between healthy human individuals. The protocol was immunoSEQ multiplex PCR, while the TCRdb copy is restricted to in-frame clones and leaves out a portion. Of 1.5 million to 2.5 million clones in the sample, approximately 94% were seen once. Material for sequencing was naive CD8+ T cells sorted from blood. These receptors were collected from a man between 18 and 35 years old in good health. The CDR3 runs from the conserved cysteine through the conserved F or W. The D gene is left open where the match is weak. Clone size is shown for a subset of rows, as once, few, many or a class of expanded clone.

clone_size: once
d_call: .
j_call: TRBJ2-5
cdr3_length: 13
v_call: TRBV27
cdr3_nt: TGTGCCAGCAGTTTGGGGGGGCTAGAGACCCAGTACTTC
cdr3_aa: CASSLGGLETQYF

clone_size: .
d_call: .
j_call: TRBJ2-3
cdr3_length: 15
v_call: TRBV28
cdr3_nt: TGTGCCACTGAGGTTCGGGCTCGAGGCACAGATACGCAGTATTTT
cdr3_aa: CATEVRARGTDTQYF

clone_size: .
d_call: .
j_call: TRBJ2-5
cdr3_length: 13
v_call: TRBV2
cdr3_nt: TGTGCCAGCAGTGGGGGACCGGGGGGCCCGTGGTACTTC
cdr3_aa: CASSGGPGGPWYF

clone_size: .
d_call: TRBD2
j_call: TRBJ2-7
cdr3_length: 16
v_call: TRBV27
cdr3_nt: TGTGCCAGCAGTTTATCTGCCGGGACTAGATCCTACGAGCAGTACTTC
cdr3_aa: CASSLSAGTRSYEQYF

clone_size: .
d_call: .
j_call: TRBJ1-5
cdr3_length: 14
v_call: TRBV4-1
cdr3_nt: TGCGCCAGCAGCCAAGTGACTGGCAATCAGCCCCAGCATTTT
cdr3_aa: CASSQVTGNQPQHF

clone_size: .
d_call: TRBD1
j_call: TRBJ2-7
cdr3_length: 14
v_call: TRBV28
cdr3_nt: TGTGCCAGCAGTTCGGGACAGGGAGTACACGAGCAGTACTTC
cdr3_aa: CASSSGQGVHEQYF

clone_size: .
d_call: TRBD2
j_call: TRBJ2-3
cdr3_length: 14
v_call: TRBV30
cdr3_nt: TGTGCCTGGAACCTAGCGGGTGGCACAGATACGCAGTATTTT
cdr3_aa: CAWNLAGGTDTQYF

clone_size: .
d_call: .
j_call: TRBJ1-1
cdr3_length: 13
v_call: TRBV28
cdr3_nt: TGTGCCAGTACTCCCCACATGGGAACTGAAGCTTTCTTT
cdr3_aa: CASTPHMGTEAFF

clone_size: .
d_call: .
j_call: TRBJ2-3
cdr3_length: 15
v_call: TRBV6-1
cdr3_nt: TGTGCCAGCAGTGTCTACCGGGGGGCCACAGATACGCAGTATTTT
cdr3_aa: CASSVYRGATDTQYF

clone_size: .
d_call: .
j_call: TRBJ2-7
cdr3_length: 15
v_call: TRBV19
cdr3_nt: TGTGCCAGTAGTATCCGGGACACCAGCTCCTACGAGCAGTACTTC
cdr3_aa: CASSIRDTSSYEQYF

clone_size: .
d_call: TRBD2
j_call: TRBJ2-7
cdr3_length: 13
v_call: TRBV29-1
cdr3_nt: TGCAGCGTTAGCGGGGGCCACTCCTACGAGCAGTACTTC
cdr3_aa: CSVSGGHSYEQYF

clone_size: .
d_call: TRBD2
j_call: TRBJ2-2
cdr3_length: 16
v_call: TRBV5-1
cdr3_nt: TGCGCCAGCAGCCAGGGACTAGCGGGAGAGGCCGGGGAGCTGTTTTTT
cdr3_aa: CASSQGLAGEAGELFF

clone_size: .
d_call: TRBD1
j_call: TRBJ1-4
cdr3_length: 17
v_call: TRBV28
cdr3_nt: TGTGCCAGCGGACAGGGGCCCAGGTTTGATGGTAATGAAAAACTGTTTTTT
cdr3_aa: CASGQGPRFDGNEKLFF

clone_size: .
d_call: .
j_call: TRBJ1-2
cdr3_length: 18
v_call: TRBV27
cdr3_nt: TGTGCCAGCAGTCCATCGGAGGGCGACGAAGATGGTATATGGGGCTACACCTTC
cdr3_aa: CASSPSEGDEDGIWGYTF

clone_size: .
d_call: .
j_call: TRBJ2-3
cdr3_length: 14
v_call: TRBV28
cdr3_nt: TGTGCCAGCAGCGAGGAGGTTGAGACAGATACGCAGTATTTT
cdr3_aa: CASSEEVETDTQYF

clone_size: .
d_call: .
j_call: TRBJ2-7
cdr3_length: 14
v_call: TRBV13
cdr3_nt: TGTGCCAGCAGCTTAGGGAGGGCCGGGCGCGAGCAGTACTTC
cdr3_aa: CASSLGRAGREQYF

clone_size: .
d_call: TRBD2
j_call: TRBJ2-1
cdr3_length: 14
v_call: TRBV7-9
cdr3_nt: TGTGCCAGCAGCCAAGCTAGCGGAGACAATGAGCAGTTCTTC
cdr3_aa: CASSQASGDNEQFF

clone_size: .
d_call: .
j_call: TRBJ2-6
cdr3_length: 18
v_call: TRBV5-1
cdr3_nt: TGCGCCAGCAGCTTGAGTGACCAGGGGCGCTCTGGGGCCAACGTCCTGACTTTC
cdr3_aa: CASSLSDQGRSGANVLTF

clone_size: .
d_call: TRBD1
j_call: TRBJ2-5
cdr3_length: 15
v_call: TRBV2
cdr3_nt: TGTGCCAGCAGTGATTCGGGACAGTGGGGAGAGACCCAGTACTTC
cdr3_aa: CASSDSGQWGETQYF

clone_size: .
d_call: .
j_call: TRBJ2-7
cdr3_length: 15
v_call: TRBV7-9
cdr3_nt: TGTGCCAGCAGCCTTATTATCGGACAGTCCTACGAGCAGTACTTC
cdr3_aa: CASSLIIGQSYEQYF

clone_size: .
d_call: .
j_call: TRBJ1-5
cdr3_length: 14
v_call: TRBV2
cdr3_nt: TGTGCCAGCAGTGAGGGAGATGGCAATCAGCCCCAGCATTTT
cdr3_aa: CASSEGDGNQPQHF

clone_size: .
d_call: TRBD1
j_call: TRBJ2-7
cdr3_length: 14
v_call: TRBV28
cdr3_nt: TGTGCCAGCAGTGCGACAGGGACAGCCTACGAGCAGTACTTC
cdr3_aa: CASSATGTAYEQYF

clone_size: .
d_call: .
j_call: TRBJ1-3
cdr3_length: 15
v_call: TRBV5-1
cdr3_nt: TGCGCCAGCAGCATGGGGCAGGGCTCTATAAACACCATATATTTT
cdr3_aa: CASSMGQGSINTIYF

clone_size: once
d_call: TRBD2
j_call: TRBJ2-1
cdr3_length: 12
v_call: TRBV6-5
cdr3_nt: TGTGCCAGCTCCCCGGGAGGCAATGAGCAGTTCTTC
cdr3_aa: CASSPGGNEQFF

clone_size: .
d_call: .
j_call: TRBJ2-7
cdr3_length: 15
v_call: TRBV5-6
cdr3_nt: TGTGCCAGCAGCTTGTCCGAGGGGGGTTTTTACGAGCAGTACTTC
cdr3_aa: CASSLSEGGFYEQYF

clone_size: .
d_call: TRBD2
j_call: TRBJ2-3
cdr3_length: 17
v_call: TRBV14
cdr3_nt: TGTGCCAGCAGCCATCAACTAGCGGGAGTAGGGACAGATACGCAGTATTTT
cdr3_aa: CASSHQLAGVGTDTQYF

clone_size: .
d_call: .
j_call: TRBJ2-1
cdr3_length: 14
v_call: TRBV9
cdr3_nt: TGTGCCAGCAGCGTAGGGTCTAGGGACAATGAGCAGTTCTTC
cdr3_aa: CASSVGSRDNEQFF

clone_size: .
d_call: TRBD1
j_call: TRBJ2-5
cdr3_length: 14
v_call: TRBV5-1
cdr3_nt: TGCGCCAGCAGCTTTTACAGGGGGCCGGAGACCCAGTACTTC
cdr3_aa: CASSFYRGPETQYF

clone_size: .
d_call: TRBD2
j_call: TRBJ2-1
cdr3_length: 13
v_call: TRBV29-1
cdr3_nt: TGCAGCGTAGGACTAGCGGGAGTTAATGAGCAGTTCTTC
cdr3_aa: CSVGLAGVNEQFF

clone_size: .
d_call: .
j_call: TRBJ2-5
cdr3_length: 15
v_call: TRBV15
cdr3_nt: TGTGCCACCAGCAGAGATAGGGGGACCGGGGAGACCCAGTACTTC
cdr3_aa: CATSRDRGTGETQYF

clone_size: .
d_call: .
j_call: TRBJ1-5
cdr3_length: 15
v_call: TRBV19
cdr3_nt: TGTGCCAGTAGTATAGAAGGCTATGGCAATCAGCCCCAGCATTTT
cdr3_aa: CASSIEGYGNQPQHF

clone_size: .
d_call: TRBD2
j_call: TRBJ2-7
cdr3_length: 17
v_call: TRBV7-8
cdr3_nt: TGTGCCAGCAGCTCAGAGCTAGCGGGAGTACAATCCTACGAGCAGTACTTC
cdr3_aa: CASSSELAGVQSYEQYF

clone_size: .
d_call: .
j_call: TRBJ1-1
cdr3_length: 14
v_call: TRBV19
cdr3_nt: TGTGCCAGTAGTATGGTTCGCCGGAGCACTGAAGCTTTCTTT
cdr3_aa: CASSMVRRSTEAFF

clone_size: once
d_call: .
j_call: TRBJ2-7
cdr3_length: 14
v_call: TRBV5-8
cdr3_nt: TGTGCCAGCAGCTTGGTTGGGAACCCCTACGAGCAGTACTTC
cdr3_aa: CASSLVGNPYEQYF

clone_size: .
d_call: .
j_call: TRBJ1-3
cdr3_length: 14
v_call: TRBV10-3
cdr3_nt: TGTGCCATCAGTGCCGCAGGGATTGAGAACACCATATATTTT
cdr3_aa: CAISAAGIENTIYF

clone_size: .
d_call: TRBD1
j_call: TRBJ1-4
cdr3_length: 14
v_call: TRBV4-1
cdr3_nt: TGCGCCAGCAGCCCTGGGACAGTTAATGAAAAACTGTTTTTT
cdr3_aa: CASSPGTVNEKLFF

clone_size: .
d_call: .
j_call: TRBJ2-7
cdr3_length: 12
v_call: TRBV27
cdr3_nt: TGTGCCAGCAGTTTAATGGGTTACGAGCAGTACTTC
cdr3_aa: CASSLMGYEQYF

clone_size: .
d_call: TRBD2
j_call: TRBJ2-1
cdr3_length: 15
v_call: TRBV13
cdr3_nt: TGTGCCAGCGATCTAGCGGGAGAGCACAAGAATGAGCAGTTCTTC
cdr3_aa: CASDLAGEHKNEQFF

clone_size: .
d_call: .
j_call: TRBJ1-5
cdr3_length: 15
v_call: TRBV27
cdr3_nt: TGTGCCAGCAGTCTTAACCCCCGGACAGATCAGCCCCAGCATTTT
cdr3_aa: CASSLNPRTDQPQHF

clone_size: .
d_call: .
j_call: TRBJ1-5
cdr3_length: 11
v_call: TRBV6-1
cdr3_nt: TGTGCCAGCAGTGAATTACAGCCCCAGCATTTT
cdr3_aa: CASSELQPQHF

clone_size: .
d_call: TRBD2
j_call: TRBJ2-7
cdr3_length: 16
v_call: TRBV5-4
cdr3_nt: TGTGCCAGCAGCTTGGATCGGCTAGCGGGGTCTGACGAGCAGTACTTC
cdr3_aa: CASSLDRLAGSDEQYF

clone_size: .
d_call: TRBD1
j_call: TRBJ2-7
cdr3_length: 16
v_call: TRBV7-2
cdr3_nt: TGTGCCAGCAGCTTAGCTTACCTGACAGGGAACCACGAGCAGTACTTC
cdr3_aa: CASSLAYLTGNHEQYF

clone_size: once
d_call: .
j_call: TRBJ1-2
cdr3_length: 14
v_call: TRBV27
cdr3_nt: TGTGCCAGCGCCCTACGGGACGGGAGCTATGGCTACACCTTC
cdr3_aa: CASALRDGSYGYTF

clone_size: .
d_call: .
j_call: TRBJ2-1
cdr3_length: 12
v_call: TRBV19
cdr3_nt: TGTGCCAGTAGGGGGGTTGGTGGCGAGCAGTTCTTC
cdr3_aa: CASRGVGGEQFF

clone_size: .
d_call: .
j_call: TRBJ1-2
cdr3_length: 12
v_call: TRBV30
cdr3_nt: TGTGCCTGGAGTGGCGGAAACTATGGCTACACCTTC
cdr3_aa: CAWSGGNYGYTF

clone_size: .
d_call: TRBD1
j_call: TRBJ1-2
cdr3_length: 13
v_call: TRBV6-1
cdr3_nt: TGTGCCAGCAGCCTGGACAGGGGGCATGGCTACACCTTC
cdr3_aa: CASSLDRGHGYTF

clone_size: .
d_call: TRBD1
j_call: TRBJ1-5
cdr3_length: 15
v_call: TRBV6-5
cdr3_nt: TGTGCCAGCAGCCCAGGACAGGGGGCTTATCAGCCCCAGCATTTT
cdr3_aa: CASSPGQGAYQPQHF

clone_size: .
d_call: TRBD1
j_call: TRBJ1-1
cdr3_length: 14
v_call: TRBV7-6
cdr3_nt: TGTGCCAGCAGCCGAAGGGACAGGAGCGATGAAGCTTTCTTT
cdr3_aa: CASSRRDRSDEAFF